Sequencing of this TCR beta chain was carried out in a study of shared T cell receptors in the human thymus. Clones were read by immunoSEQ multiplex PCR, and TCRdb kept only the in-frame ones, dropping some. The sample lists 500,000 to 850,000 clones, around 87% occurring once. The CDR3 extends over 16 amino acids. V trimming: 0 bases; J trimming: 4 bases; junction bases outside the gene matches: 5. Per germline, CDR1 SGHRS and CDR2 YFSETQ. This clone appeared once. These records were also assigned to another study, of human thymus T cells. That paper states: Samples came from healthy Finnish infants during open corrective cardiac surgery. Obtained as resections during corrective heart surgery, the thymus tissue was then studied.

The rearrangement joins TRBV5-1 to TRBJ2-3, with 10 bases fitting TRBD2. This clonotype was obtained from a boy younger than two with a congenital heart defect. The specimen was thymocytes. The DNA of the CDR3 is TGCGCCAGCAGCTTGGCACTAGCGGGGCCCCCAGATACGCAGTATTTT. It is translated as CASSLALAGPPDTQYF. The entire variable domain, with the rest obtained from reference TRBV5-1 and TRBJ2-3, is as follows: KAGVTQTPRYLIKTRGQQVTLSCSPISGHRSVSWYQQTPGQGLQFLFEYFSETQRNKGNFPGRFSGRQFSNSRSEMNVSTLELGDSALYLCASSLALAGPPDTQYFGPGTRLTVL.